This T cell receptor (beta chain) is from a study of cytomegalovirus exposure and HLA in healthy donors. Per the germline V gene, CDR1 is GTSNPN and CDR2 is SVGIG (reference sequence). The V end was cut by 1 base, the J end by 7 bases, with 21 bases between. The CDR3 is made up of 16 amino acids. The PCR was carried out with 60 Vbeta primers and 13 Jbeta primers. TCRdb's table, derived via immunoSEQ multiplex PCR, lists solely in-frame clones and lacks some. The data contain about 180,000 clones, just over 75% of them singletons. With regard to this clone: Its antigen is undetermined.

Findings and caveats of the study: A missense DCLRE1C variant was associated with V- and J-gene trimming of TCR beta chains in a later analysis, and an independent cohort replicated the association. In vitro work confirmed that a few CMV-associated chains recognize CMV antigens.

This clonotype was obtained from a man aged 18 to 30 in good health and CMV-seronegative. Specimen: PBMCs. The gene calls are TRBV30 and TRBJ2-3, with a possible D match to TRBD1 (6 bases). CDR3 coding DNA: TGTGCCTGGAGTGAACCCAGGGGCCCAGGGTTACATACGCAGTATTTT. Translation: CAWSEPRGPGLHTQYF.